This T cell receptor (beta chain) was recovered during a study of identical twins. TCRdb fed the 5' RACE reads into MiXCR, producing one record per CDR3 protein. The repertoire holds about 520,000 distinct CDR3 sequences, with roughly 21% as singletons. The CDR3 has 13 amino acids. The ends lost 5 bases at V and 6 bases at J; junction bases unmatched: 5. Germline CDR1 SGHTA, CDR2 FQGNSA. These data were also reused for a study on T cells expressing NK-cell markers.

The chain employs TRBV7-2 and TRBJ2-3, with 7 bases identical to TRBD2. Sequenced material: CD4+ T cells sorted from blood. This receptor was obtained from a young woman in good health. CDR3 nucleotide sequence: TGTGCCAGCAGCCCTCGGCGGGGGGATACGCAGTATTTT. Its translation is CASSPRRGDTQYF.